This is a list of T cell receptor beta chains from one sample in a study of blood T cell repertoires in COVID-19. Profiling relied on immunoSEQ multiplex PCR, and the TCRdb table lists in-frame clones only, not all of them. The table shows roughly 160,000 clones, with more than 65% occurring only once. What was sequenced was PBMCs or T cells enriched from blood (not recorded which). These receptor sequences come from a woman between 40 and 55 years old with acute COVID-19. Both conserved end residues are part of each CDR3. Each record gives: J gene, D gene, V gene, CDR3 protein. The D gene is left open where the match is weak.

TRBJ2-7	.	TRBV24-1	CATSDFYLRASYEQYF
TRBJ2-2	.	TRBV5-5	CASSLVYRANGELFF
TRBJ2-7	.	TRBV7-9	CASSLGRGTEAYEQYF
TRBJ2-7	.	TRBV19	CASSISIPGLLRF
TRBJ1-2	.	TRBV27	CASSFNRGNGYTF
TRBJ1-3	.	TRBV12-3/TRBV12-4	CASSPTGSNTIYF
TRBJ2-7	.	TRBV13	CASSSRADVRDEQYF
TRBJ2-7	.	TRBV5-4	CASSGQHSYEQYF
TRBJ2-3	TRBD2	TRBV7-3	CASSLGAGGFTDTQYF
TRBJ2-1	.	TRBV24-1	CATSDLFIGVPHFPSSYNEQFF
TRBJ1-4	.	TRBV18	CASSLSGSTNEKLFF
TRBJ1-1	.	TRBV25-1	CASRWGGRNTEAFF
TRBJ1-2	.	TRBV30	CAWSERRGYTF
TRBJ2-7	TRBD1	TRBV4-1	CASSQDRGRRQGSYEQYF
TRBJ2-3	.	TRBV7-9	CASSFQRLGADTQYF
TRBJ2-1	TRBD2	TRBV7-9	CASSLARPSGDEQFF
TRBJ2-1	TRBD2	TRBV6-4	CASSEEPSGPYEQFF
TRBJ2-3	.	TRBV4-2	CASSQNTGTDTQYF